The 9 T cell receptor beta chains below were found in one sample sequenced in a study of post-analysis software for immune sequencing data. Whole-study findings and limits: With TRBV5-6, TRBV5-1 and TRBV20-1 included, five TRBV segments were more frequent in patients than in controls.

Their specific antigens are unknown. Libraries were made from TCR beta cDNA, and they carried unique molecular identifiers. TCRdb reanalysed the PCR reads using MiXCR and keeps one entry per CDR3 protein. The repertoire holds about 820,000 distinct CDR3 sequences, with roughly half as singletons. Sequencing was carried out using blood. Receptors originate from a girl aged 10 to 17 with multiple sclerosis.

This clonotype has a handful of counts. The V and J genes are TRBV19 and TRBJ1-2, with 7 bases matching TRBD1. The CDR3 runs 13 residues. Germline loops: CDR1 LNHDA, CDR2 SQIVND (reference sequence). Unmatched junction bases numbered 9, after V lost 6 bases and J lost 8 bases. Written as DNA, the CDR3 is TGTGCCAGTAGGATACAGGGGATAAGGGGCTACACCTTC. It is translated as CASRIQGIRGYTF.

In its sample, this clonotype was seen a few times. The rearrangement uses TRBV7-6 and TRBJ1-1; D is unresolved. The CDR3 contains 13 residues. Germline lookup yields CDR1 SGHVS and CDR2 FNYEAQ. V gave up 5 bases and J gave up 2 bases, with 9 bases separating them. The CDR3 bases are TGTGCCAGCAGCGAGGGATTAAACACTGAAGCTTTCTTT. Translated: CASSEGLNTEAFF. Filled out from reference TRBV7-6 and TRBJ1-1, the complete variable domain reads GAGVSQSPRYKVTKRGQDVALRCDPISGHVSLYWYRQALGQGPEFLTYFNYEAQQDKSGLPNDRFSAERPEGSISTLTIQRTEQRDSAMYRCASSEGLNTEAFFGQGTRLTVV.

This clonotype was observed at least ten times. The chain uses TRBV5-6 and TRBJ2-7; TRBD1 aligns across 8 bases. The CDR3 runs to 15 residues. Germline V gene sequence: CDR1 SGHDT, CDR2 YYEEEE. Trimming at V came to 3 bases and at J to 5 bases, leaving 10 bases not matched to a gene. The CDR3 nucleotides read TGTGCCAGCAGCTGGGGATGGACAGGGCGGAACGAGCAGTACTTC. It is translated as CASSWGWTGRNEQYF.

This clonotype was seen repeatedly, ten times or more. The rearrangement joins TRBV5-7 to TRBJ2-6; no reliable D call. TRBV5-7 is identified as an open reading frame with a role that is uncertain. The CDR3 extends over 15 amino acids. V lost 0 bases, J lost 1 base, and 5 bases lay in between. CDR3 amino acids: CASSLARSGANVLTF. CDR3 coding DNA: TGTGCCAGCAGCTTGGCCAGGTCTGGGGCCAACGTCCTGACTTTC.

The CDR3 coding sequence is TGTGCCACCAGCATCGACAGGATGGATCAGCCCCAGCATTTT. This sequence encodes CATSIDRMDQPQHF. V usage is TRBV15 and J usage is TRBJ1-5; possible D gene TRBD1, 6 bases. The CDR3 has 14 amino acids. The germline V and J ends were trimmed by 4 bases and 5 bases, with 12 bases remaining between them. The germline V gene has CDR1 LNHNV and CDR2 YYDKDF (reference sequence).

This chain links TRBV9 with TRBJ2-5; unclear D gene. Between the trimmed V and J ends, which lost 0 bases and 5 bases, there was a span of 11 bases. The CDR3 is 14 amino acids. CDR1 SGDLS and CDR2 YYNGEE come from the germline V gene. The CDR3 reads CASSVGVERETQYF. CDR3 in DNA: TGTGCCAGCAGCGTAGGGGTCGAGAGGGAGACCCAGTACTTC.

V usage is TRBV12-3 or TRBV12-4 and J usage is TRBJ1-4; D unresolved. The CDR3 length is 11 residues. The V and J ends lost 2 bases and 16 bases respectively, with 11 bases between them. This CDR3 reads CASSLQERKFF. CDR3 nucleotide sequence: TGTGCCAGCAGTTTACAAGAACGAAAGTTTTTT.

The chain joins TRBV5-1 to TRBJ2-5; TRBD1 is a possible D gene (5 bases). This CDR3 comprises 14 residues. Trimming left V 3 bases short and J 2 bases short, with 11 bases between. Germline CDR1 reads SGHRS; CDR2 reads YFSETQ. The CDR3 region is CASSSATVQETQYF. CDR3 nucleotides: TGCGCCAGCAGCTCTGCGACAGTTCAAGAGACCCAGTACTTC. Full variable domain (missing parts from reference TRBV5-1 and TRBJ2-5): KAGVTQTPRYLIKTRGQQVTLSCSPISGHRSVSWYQQTPGQGLQFLFEYFSETQRNKGNFPGRFSGRQFSNSRSEMNVSTLELGDSALYLCASSSATVQETQYFGPGTRLLVL.

Worth noting for this clonotype: Its ends do not fully match the called genes, so a read error is possible. The chain links TRBV5-1 to TRBJ2-3; D uncertain. The CDR3 runs 13 residues. Germline CDR1 SGHRS, CDR2 YFSETQ. The CDR3 spells CASSLSNTDRQYF. The CDR3 region has the DNA TGCGCCAGCAGCTTGTCGAACACAGATAGGCAGTATTTT.